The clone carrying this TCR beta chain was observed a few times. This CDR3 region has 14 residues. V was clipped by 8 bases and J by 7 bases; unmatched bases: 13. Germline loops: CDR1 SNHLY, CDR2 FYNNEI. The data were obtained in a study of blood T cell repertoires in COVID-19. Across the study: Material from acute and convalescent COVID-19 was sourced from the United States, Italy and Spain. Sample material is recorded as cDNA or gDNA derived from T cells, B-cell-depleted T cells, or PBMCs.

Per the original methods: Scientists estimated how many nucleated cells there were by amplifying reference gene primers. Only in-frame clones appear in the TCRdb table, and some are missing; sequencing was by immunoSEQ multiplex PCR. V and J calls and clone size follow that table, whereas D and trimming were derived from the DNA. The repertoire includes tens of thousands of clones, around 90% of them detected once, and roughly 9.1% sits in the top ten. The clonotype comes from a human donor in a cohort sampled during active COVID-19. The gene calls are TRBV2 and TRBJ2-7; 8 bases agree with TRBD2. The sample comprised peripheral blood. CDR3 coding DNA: TGTGCCAGCCGGAGCGGGAGTCTAGCTTTTGAGCAGTACTTC. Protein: CASRSGSLAFEQYF.